This TCR beta chain was identified in a study of cytomegalovirus exposure and HLA in healthy donors. The V gene end was trimmed by 1 base and the J gene end by 8 bases; junction bases not matched to a gene: 14. Germline V lookup: CDR1 MNHNS, CDR2 SASEGT. The CDR3 is made up of 17 amino acids. A multiplex PCR was run with 60 Vbeta primers and 13 Jbeta primers. Some clones are missing from TCRdb's copy, which holds only in-frame ones; the method was immunoSEQ multiplex PCR. The sample has roughly 120,000 clones; 65% to 80% are singletons. The sequence was obtained from a man between 60 and 75 years old in good health and CMV-seropositive. Input material: PBMCs. The V gene is TRBV6-1, the J gene TRBJ1-2; TRBD1 agrees at 9 bases. The CDR3 region has the DNA TGTGCCAGCAGTGAAGTATCACCAGGGACAGGGACGGTCGGCTACACCTTC. As protein: CASSEVSPGTGTVGYTF.